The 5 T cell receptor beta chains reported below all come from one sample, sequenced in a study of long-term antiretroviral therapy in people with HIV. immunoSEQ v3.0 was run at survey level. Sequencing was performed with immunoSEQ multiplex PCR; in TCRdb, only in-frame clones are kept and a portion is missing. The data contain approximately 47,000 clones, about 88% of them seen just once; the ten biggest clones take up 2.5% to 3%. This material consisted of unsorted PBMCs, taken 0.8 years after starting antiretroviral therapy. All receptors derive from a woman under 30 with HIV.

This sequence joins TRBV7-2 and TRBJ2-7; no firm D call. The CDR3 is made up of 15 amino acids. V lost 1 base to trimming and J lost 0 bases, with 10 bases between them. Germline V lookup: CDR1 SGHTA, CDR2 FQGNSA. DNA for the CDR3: TGTGCCAGCAGCTTAGGTCCCGCCAGCTCCTACGAGCAGTACTTC. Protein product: CASSLGPASSYEQYF.

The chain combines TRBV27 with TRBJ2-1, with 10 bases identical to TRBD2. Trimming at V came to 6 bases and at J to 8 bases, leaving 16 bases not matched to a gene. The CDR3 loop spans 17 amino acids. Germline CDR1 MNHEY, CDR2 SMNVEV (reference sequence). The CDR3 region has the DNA TGTGCCAGCAGCGAGACATTACTAGCGGGAACTATCGATGAGCAGTTCTTC. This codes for CASSETLLAGTIDEQFF.

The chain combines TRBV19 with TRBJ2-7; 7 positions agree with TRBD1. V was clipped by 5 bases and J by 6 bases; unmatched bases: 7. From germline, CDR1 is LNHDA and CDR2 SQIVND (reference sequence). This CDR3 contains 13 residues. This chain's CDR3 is CASSPRQGGEQYF. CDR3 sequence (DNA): TGTGCCAGTAGTCCCCGACAGGGTGGCGAGCAGTACTTC. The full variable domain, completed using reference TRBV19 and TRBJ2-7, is DGGITQSPKYLFRKEGQNVTLSCEQNLNHDAMYWYRQDPGQGLRLIYYSQIVNDFQKGDIAEGYSVSREKKESFPLTVTSAQKNPTAFYLCASSPRQGGEQYFGPGTRLTVT.

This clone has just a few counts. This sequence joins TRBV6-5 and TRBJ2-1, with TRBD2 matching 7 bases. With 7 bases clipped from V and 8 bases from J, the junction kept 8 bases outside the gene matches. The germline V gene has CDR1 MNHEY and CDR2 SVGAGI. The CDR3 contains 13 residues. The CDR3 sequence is CASIRDYDHEQFF. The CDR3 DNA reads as TGTGCCAGCATACGGGACTATGATCATGAGCAGTTCTTC.

The CDR3 DNA sequence: TGTGCCAGCAGTTTATGGGAACAGGGCGTGGGAAACATTCAGTACTTC. Translating it yields CASSLWEQGVGNIQYF. The rearrangement links TRBV28 to TRBJ2-4, with TRBD1 as a possible D gene (6 bases). Germline CDR1 reads MDHEN; CDR2 reads SYDVKM. Trimming removed 0 bases at V and 6 bases at J, with 15 bases between. The CDR3 loop spans 16 amino acids.